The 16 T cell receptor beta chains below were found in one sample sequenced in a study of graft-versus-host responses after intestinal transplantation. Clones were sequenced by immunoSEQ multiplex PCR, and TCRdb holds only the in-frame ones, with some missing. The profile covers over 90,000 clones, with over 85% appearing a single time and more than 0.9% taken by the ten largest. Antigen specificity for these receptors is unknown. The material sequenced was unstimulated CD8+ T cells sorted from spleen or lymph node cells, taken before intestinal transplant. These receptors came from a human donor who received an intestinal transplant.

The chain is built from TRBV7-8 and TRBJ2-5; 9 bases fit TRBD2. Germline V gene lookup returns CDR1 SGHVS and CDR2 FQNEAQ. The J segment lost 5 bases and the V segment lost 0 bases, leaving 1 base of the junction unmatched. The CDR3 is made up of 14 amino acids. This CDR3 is CASSLAAGGETQYF. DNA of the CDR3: TGTGCCAGCAGCTTAGCAGCGGGGGGTGAGACCCAGTACTTC. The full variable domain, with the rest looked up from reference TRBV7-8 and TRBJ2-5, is GAGVSQSPRYKVAKRGQDVALRCDPISGHVSLFWYQQALGQGPEFLTYFQNEAQLDKSGLPSDRFFAERPEGSVSTLKIQRTQQEDSAVYLCASSLAAGGETQYFGPGTRLLVL.

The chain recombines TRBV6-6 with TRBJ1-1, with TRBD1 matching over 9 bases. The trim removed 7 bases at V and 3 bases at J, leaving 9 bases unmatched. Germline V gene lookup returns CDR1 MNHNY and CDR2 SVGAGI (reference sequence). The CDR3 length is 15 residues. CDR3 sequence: CASTPNRDRDTEAFF. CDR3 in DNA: TGTGCCAGCACCCCAAACCGGGACAGGGACACTGAAGCTTTCTTT.

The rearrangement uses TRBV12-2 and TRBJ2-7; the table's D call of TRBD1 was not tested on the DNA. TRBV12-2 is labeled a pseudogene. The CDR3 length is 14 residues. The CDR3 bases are TGTGCAAGTCGCTTAGGGCAGGGGCCCTACGAGCAGTACTTC. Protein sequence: CASRLGQGPYEQYF.

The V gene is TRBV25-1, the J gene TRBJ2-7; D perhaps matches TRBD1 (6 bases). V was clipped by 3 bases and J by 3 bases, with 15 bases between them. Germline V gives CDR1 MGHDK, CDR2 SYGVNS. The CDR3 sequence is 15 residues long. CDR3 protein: CASSDDRPRIYEQYF. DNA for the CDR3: TGTGCCAGCAGTGACGACAGGCCTCGGATCTACGAGCAGTACTTC.

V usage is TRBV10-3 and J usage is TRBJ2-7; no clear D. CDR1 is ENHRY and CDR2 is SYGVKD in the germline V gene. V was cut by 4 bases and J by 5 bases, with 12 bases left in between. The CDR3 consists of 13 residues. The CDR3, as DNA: TGTGCCATCAGTGCTGAATTGCGGAACGAGCAGTACTTC. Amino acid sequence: CAISAELRNEQYF.

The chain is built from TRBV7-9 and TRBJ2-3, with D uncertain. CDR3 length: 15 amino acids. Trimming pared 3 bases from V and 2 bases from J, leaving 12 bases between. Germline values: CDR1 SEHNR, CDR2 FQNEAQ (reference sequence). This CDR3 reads CASSFYVTLTDTQYF. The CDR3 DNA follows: TGTGCCAGCAGCTTTTACGTCACTCTCACAGATACGCAGTATTTT. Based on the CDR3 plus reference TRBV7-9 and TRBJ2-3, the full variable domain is DTGVSQNPRHKITKRGQNVTFRCDPISEHNRLYWYRQTLGQGPEFLTYFQNEAQLEKSRLLSDRFSAERPKGSFSTLEIQRTEQGDSAMYLCASSFYVTLTDTQYFGPGTRLTVL.

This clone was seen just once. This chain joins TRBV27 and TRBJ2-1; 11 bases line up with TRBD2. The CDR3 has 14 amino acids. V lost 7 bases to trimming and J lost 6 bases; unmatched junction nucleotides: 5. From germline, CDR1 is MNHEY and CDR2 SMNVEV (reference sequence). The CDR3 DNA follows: TGTGCCAGCAAATCTAGCGGGGGGATCAATGAGCAGTTCTTC. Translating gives CASKSSGGINEQFF.

CDR3 DNA sequence: TGTGCCAGTACCCCAGTGGGGAGCTCCTATAATTCACCCCTCCACTTT. Protein: CASTPVGSSYNSPLHF. V gene TRBV19 combines with J gene TRBJ1-6; no firm D call. Trimming stripped 7 bases from V and 0 bases from J, with 13 bases between. The CDR3 has 16 residues. The germline V gene encodes CDR1 LNHDA and CDR2 SQIVND (reference sequence).

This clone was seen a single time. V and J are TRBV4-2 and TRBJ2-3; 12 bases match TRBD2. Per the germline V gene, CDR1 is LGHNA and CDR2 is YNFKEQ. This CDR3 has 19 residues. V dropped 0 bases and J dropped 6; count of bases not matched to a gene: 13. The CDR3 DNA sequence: TGTGCCAGCAGCCAAGATATTGCTGCTAGCGGGGGGGTTCGGGATACGCAGTATTTT. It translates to CASSQDIAASGGVRDTQYF.

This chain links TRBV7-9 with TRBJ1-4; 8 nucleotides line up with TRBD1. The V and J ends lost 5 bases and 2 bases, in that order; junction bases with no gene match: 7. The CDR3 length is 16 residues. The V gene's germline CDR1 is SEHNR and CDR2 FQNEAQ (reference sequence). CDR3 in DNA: TGTGCCAGCAGCCCAGACAGGGGATCTACTAATGAAAAACTGTTTTTT. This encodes CASSPDRGSTNEKLFF.

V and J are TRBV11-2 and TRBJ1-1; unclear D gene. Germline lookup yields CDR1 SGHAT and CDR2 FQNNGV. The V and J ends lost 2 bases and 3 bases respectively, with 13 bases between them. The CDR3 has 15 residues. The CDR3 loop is CASSLRIGQHTEAFF. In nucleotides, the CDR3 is TGTGCCAGCAGCTTACGTATTGGCCAGCACACTGAAGCTTTCTTT.

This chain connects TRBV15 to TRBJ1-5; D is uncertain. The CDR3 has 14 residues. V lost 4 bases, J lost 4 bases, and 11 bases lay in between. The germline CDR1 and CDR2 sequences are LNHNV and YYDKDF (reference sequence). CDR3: CATSTRAGNQPQHF. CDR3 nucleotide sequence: TGTGCCACCAGCACCCGCGCGGGGAATCAGCCCCAGCATTTT.

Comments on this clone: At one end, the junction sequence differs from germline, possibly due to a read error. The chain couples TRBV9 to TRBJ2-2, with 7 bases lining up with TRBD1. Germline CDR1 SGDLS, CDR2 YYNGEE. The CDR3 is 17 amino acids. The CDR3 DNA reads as TGTGCCAGCAGCGTAGGATCTGGGACAGTGAACACCAGGGAGCTGTTTTTT. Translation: CASSVGSGTVNTRELFF.

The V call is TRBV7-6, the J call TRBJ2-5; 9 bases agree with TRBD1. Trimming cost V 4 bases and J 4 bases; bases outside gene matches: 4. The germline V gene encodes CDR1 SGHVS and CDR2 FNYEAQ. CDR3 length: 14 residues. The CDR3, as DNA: TGTGCCAGCAGCTCATGGGACAGGGCAGAGACCCAGTACTTC. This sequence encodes CASSSWDRAETQYF.

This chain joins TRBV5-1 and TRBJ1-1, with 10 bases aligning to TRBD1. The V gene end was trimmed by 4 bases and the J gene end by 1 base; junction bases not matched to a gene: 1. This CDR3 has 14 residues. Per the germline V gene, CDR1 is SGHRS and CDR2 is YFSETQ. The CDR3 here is CASSGTGANTEAFF. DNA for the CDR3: TGCGCCAGCAGCGGGACAGGGGCGAACACTGAAGCTTTCTTT.

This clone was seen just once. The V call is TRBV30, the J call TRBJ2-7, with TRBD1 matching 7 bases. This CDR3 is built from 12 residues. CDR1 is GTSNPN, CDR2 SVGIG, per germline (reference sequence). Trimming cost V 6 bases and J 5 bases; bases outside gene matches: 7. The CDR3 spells CACLTGLDEQYF. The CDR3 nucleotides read TGTGCCTGCCTGACAGGGTTGGACGAGCAGTACTTC.